By share, the clone carrying this T cell receptor beta chain ranks as medium-sized. TRB rearrangements were amplified by multiplex PCR with BIOMED2 TRB-A/B primers. TCRdb reprocessed the multiplex PCR reads via MiXCR and lists one record per CDR3 protein. The table lists 10,000 or so distinct CDR3 sequences, about 30% of them singletons. The data belong to a study of T and B cells in COVID-19 patients. Study-wide background: Median age was about 30 years in the recovered cohort and around 63 years in the active-infection cohort.

V lost 5 bases, J lost 3 bases, and 3 bases stayed unmatched. CDR3 length: 13 amino acids. Each TRB amplification used roughly 240-550 ng of genomic DNA from blood. This sequence originates from a human donor with active COVID-19. This chain joins TRBV12-3 or TRBV12-4 and TRBJ2-7; 8 positions match TRBD1. Sample: blood. The CDR3 nucleotides are TGTGCCAGCAGTCCCGGACAGGGCTACGAGCAGTACTTC. Protein: CASSPGQGYEQYF.